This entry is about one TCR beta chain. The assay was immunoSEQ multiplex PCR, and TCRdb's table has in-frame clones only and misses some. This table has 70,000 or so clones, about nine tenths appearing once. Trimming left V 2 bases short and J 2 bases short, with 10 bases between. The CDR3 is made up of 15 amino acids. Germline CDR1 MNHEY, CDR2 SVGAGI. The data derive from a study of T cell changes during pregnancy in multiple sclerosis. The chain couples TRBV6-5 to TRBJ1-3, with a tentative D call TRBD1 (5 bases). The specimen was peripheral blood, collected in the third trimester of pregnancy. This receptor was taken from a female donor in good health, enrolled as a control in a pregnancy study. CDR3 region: CASSYGGDPGNTIYF. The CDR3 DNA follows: TGTGCCAGCAGTTACGGGGGGGATCCTGGAAACACCATATATTTT.